This is a list of T cell receptor beta chains from one sample in a study of blood T cell repertoires in COVID-19. This table comes from immunoSEQ multiplex PCR, and its TCRdb copy is limited to in-frame clones, with some not included. This table holds fewer than 200,000 clones, less than 80% found once. Sequencing input: PBMCs or T cells enriched from blood (not recorded which). These receptors came from a woman in her seventies in a cohort exposed to, infected with or recovered from COVID-19 (not recorded which). The CDR3 runs from the conserved cysteine through the conserved F or W. A D gene is named only where the DNA matches it firmly. Not all rows give a size; the values are once, few, many and, for expanded clones, a class.

V	size	J	D	DNA	CDR3
TRBV29-1	-	TRBJ2-5	-	TGCAGCGTTGCTGGGGGCGTAGGGGAGACCCAGTACTTC	CSVAGGVGETQYF
TRBV7-2	-	TRBJ2-2	-	TGTGCCAGCAGCTTGCGGCCGGTCCCGGGTGTGACCGGGGAGCTGTTTTTT	CASSLRPVPGVTGELFF
TRBV28	few	TRBJ1-6	TRBD1	TGTGCCAGCAGCGGGCAGGGGGCTTCAGATTCACCCCTCCACTTT	CASSGQGASDSPLHF
TRBV20-1	-	TRBJ1-2	TRBD1	TGCAGTGCTGGGACAGGGGATGGCTACACCTTC	CSAGTGDGYTF
TRBV29-1	-	TRBJ2-2	TRBD1	TGCAGCGTTGGAAGGGACAGGGGGCAGTCCGGGGAGCTGTTTTTT	CSVGRDRGQSGELFF
TRBV7-9	few	TRBJ1-2	TRBD1	TGTGCCAGCAGCTTAATGCAGGGGGAGGATGGCTACACCTTC	CASSLMQGEDGYTF
TRBV19	-	TRBJ2-7	TRBD1	TGTGCCAGTAGTGAGAGACAGGGTGTGTCCTACGAGCAGTACTTC	CASSERQGVSYEQYF
TRBV7-2	-	TRBJ2-2	-	TGTGCCAGCAGCTTAAATCCGGGGACGAACACCGGGGAGCTGTTTTTT	CASSLNPGTNTGELFF
TRBV6-5	-	TRBJ2-2	-	TGTGCCAGCAGTACTATGGCGGGTAACACCGGGGAGCTGTTTTTT	CASSTMAGNTGELFF
TRBV11-2	-	TRBJ2-3	TRBD1	TGTGCCAGCAGCTTAGAGGGACAGGGATGGACAGATACGCAGTATTTT	CASSLEGQGWTDTQYF
TRBV18	-	TRBJ1-2	-	TGTGCCAGCTCGCGGGGGGGAGGCTACACCTTC	CASSRGGGYTF
TRBV6-5	once	TRBJ1-1	-	TGTGCCAGCAGCCCCGTCGCTAGGAACACTGAAGCTTTCTTT	CASSPVARNTEAFF
TRBV15	-	TRBJ2-1	TRBD2	TGTGCCACCAGCAGAGACCGTCCGAGACTAGCGGGAGCGCACAATGAGCAGTTCTTC	CATSRDRPRLAGAHNEQFF
TRBV19	-	TRBJ1-3	TRBD1	TGTGCCAGTAGTGTACAGGGGGCATCTGGAAACACCATATATTTT	CASSVQGASGNTIYF
TRBV19	-	TRBJ1-3	TRBD1	TGTGCCAGTAGTAAGACGACAGGGGCGACCTTTGGAAACACCATATATTTT	CASSKTTGATFGNTIYF
TRBV2	-	TRBJ2-2	-	TGTGCCAGCAGTCCGGCGAGGGTGGCCGGGGAGCTGTTTTTT	CASSPARVAGELFF
TRBV12-3/TRBV12-4	few	TRBJ1-2	TRBD1	TGTGCCAGCAGGTACCGGGACAGGGGTGGCTACACCTTC	CASRYRDRGGYTF